The sequence of this T cell receptor beta chain was determined in a study of blood T cell repertoires in COVID-19. Study-wide background: T cells, B-cell-depleted T cells, or PBMCs provided the cDNA or gDNA that served as material.

CDR3 size: 15 residues. Germline CDR1 reads MDHEN; CDR2 reads SYDVKM. V dropped 3 bases and J dropped 8 bases, with 19 bases sitting between them. Only in-frame clones appear in the TCRdb table, and some are missing; sequencing was by immunoSEQ multiplex PCR. Of fewer than 85,000 clones in the sample, roughly four fifths were seen once. The sequence was collected from a human donor in a cohort sampled during active COVID-19. J is TRBJ1-2 and V is TRBV28; D is perhaps TRBD1 (5 bases). The material sequenced was peripheral blood. As DNA, the CDR3 is TGTGCCAGCAGTTTTACCGGGACTATTATTGGAGGCTACACCTTC. Protein sequence: CASSFTGTIIGGYTF.